This TCR beta chain is drawn from a study of T cells in Graves' hyperthyroidism and ophthalmopathy. Findings and limits, study-wide: Ophthalmopathy, which appeared later, was predicted by the model a median 6.5 months before onset.

CDR3 length: 13 residues. Trimming cost V 7 bases and J 3 bases, with 13 bases left between them. Germline V gene lookup returns CDR1 SGHVS and CDR2 FQNEAQ. This clonotype showed up just a few times. The antigen is undetermined. The CDR3 regions of TCR beta were amplified from RNA transcripts. TCR CDR3 underwent first-round RT-PCR with the HTBI primer set. Each CDR3 protein gets one entry after TCRdb re-called the multiplex PCR reads with MiXCR. The repertoire holds about 350,000 distinct CDR3 sequences, with over 12% as singletons. Sequenced sample: blood. This sequence was found in a woman aged 60-75 years with Graves' ophthalmopathy. The chain carries TRBV7-8 and TRBJ2-7; D unclear. The DNA of the CDR3 is TGTGCCAGCACCGAGTGGCGGAGCTACGAGCAGTACTTC. Its protein product is CASTEWRSYEQYF.